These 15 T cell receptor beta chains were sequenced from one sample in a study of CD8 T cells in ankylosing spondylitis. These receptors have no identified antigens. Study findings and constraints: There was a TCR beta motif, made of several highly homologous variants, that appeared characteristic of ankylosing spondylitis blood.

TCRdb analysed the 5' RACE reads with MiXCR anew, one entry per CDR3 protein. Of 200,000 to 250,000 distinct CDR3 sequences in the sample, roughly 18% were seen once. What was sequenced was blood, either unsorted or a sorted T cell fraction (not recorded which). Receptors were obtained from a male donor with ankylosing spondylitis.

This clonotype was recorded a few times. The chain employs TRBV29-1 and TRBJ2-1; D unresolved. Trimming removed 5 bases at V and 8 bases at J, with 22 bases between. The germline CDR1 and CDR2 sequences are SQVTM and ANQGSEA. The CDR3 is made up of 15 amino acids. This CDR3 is CSVPELVFGDYEQFF. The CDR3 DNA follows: TGCAGCGTTCCTGAGCTGGTATTTGGGGATTATGAGCAGTTCTTC.

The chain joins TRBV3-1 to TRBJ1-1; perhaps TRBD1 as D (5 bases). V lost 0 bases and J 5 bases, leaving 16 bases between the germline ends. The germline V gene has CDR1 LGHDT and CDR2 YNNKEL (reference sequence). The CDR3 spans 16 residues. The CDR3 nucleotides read TGTGCCAGCAGCCAAGATAGCGGGTGGGGGGGGACTGAAGCTTTCTTT. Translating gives CASSQDSGWGGTEAFF.

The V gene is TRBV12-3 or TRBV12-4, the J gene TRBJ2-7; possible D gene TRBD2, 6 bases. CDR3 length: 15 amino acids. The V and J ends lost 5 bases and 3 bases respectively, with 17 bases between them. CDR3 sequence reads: CASSAAGPPVYEQYF. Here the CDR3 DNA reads TGTGCCAGCAGTGCGGCGGGACCCCCCGTCTACGAGCAGTACTTC.

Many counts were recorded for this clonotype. The CDR3 is CSVGGLVADTQYF. The CDR3 region has the DNA TGCAGCGTCGGGGGACTAGTGGCAGATACGCAGTATTTT. This sequence joins TRBV29-1 and TRBJ2-3; 8 positions agree with TRBD2. Germline CDR1 reads SQVTM; CDR2 reads ANQGSEA. The J segment lost 4 bases and the V segment lost 6 bases, leaving 6 bases of the junction unmatched. The CDR3 extends over 13 amino acids.

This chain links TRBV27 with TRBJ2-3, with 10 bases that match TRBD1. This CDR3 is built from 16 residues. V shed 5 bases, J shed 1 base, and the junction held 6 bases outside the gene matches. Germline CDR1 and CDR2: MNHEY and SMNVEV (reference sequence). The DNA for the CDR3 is TGTGCCAGCAGTCCCTCCGGGACAGGGGGCACAGATACGCAGTATTTT. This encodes CASSPSGTGGTDTQYF.

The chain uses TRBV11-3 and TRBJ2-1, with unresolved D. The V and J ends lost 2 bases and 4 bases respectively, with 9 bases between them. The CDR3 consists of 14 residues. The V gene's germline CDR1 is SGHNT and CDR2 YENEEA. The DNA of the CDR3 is TGTGCCAGCAGCTTAAAAGACGGGTACAATGAGCAGTTCTTC. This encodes CASSLKDGYNEQFF. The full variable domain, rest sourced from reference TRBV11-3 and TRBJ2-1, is EAGVVQSPRYKIIEKKQPVAFWCNPISGHNTLYWYLQNLGQGPELLIRYENEEAVDDSQLPKDRFSAERLKGVDSTLKIQPAELGDSAVYLCASSLKDGYNEQFFGPGTRLTVL.

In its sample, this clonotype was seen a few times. The chain's CDR3 is CASSLLFRRLAGDTEQFF. Written as DNA, the CDR3 is TGTGCCAGCAGTTTATTGTTCCGAAGACTAGCGGGAGATACTGAGCAGTTCTTC. The rearrangement links TRBV28 to TRBJ2-1, with 12 bases identical to TRBD2. Germline V CDR1 and CDR2: MDHEN, SYDVKM. This CDR3 has 18 amino acids. V lost 1 base, J lost 9 bases, and 13 bases stayed unmatched.

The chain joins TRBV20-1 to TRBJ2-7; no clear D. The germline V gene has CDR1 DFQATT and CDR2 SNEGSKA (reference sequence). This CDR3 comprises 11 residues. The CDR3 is CRCWGMGEQYF. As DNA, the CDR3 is TGCAGGTGCTGGGGAATGGGGGAGCAGTACTTC.

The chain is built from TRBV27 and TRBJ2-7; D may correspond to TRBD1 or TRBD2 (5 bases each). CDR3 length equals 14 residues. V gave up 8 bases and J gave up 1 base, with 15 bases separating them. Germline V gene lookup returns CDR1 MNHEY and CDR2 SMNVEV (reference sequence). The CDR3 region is CASRERGTSYEQYF. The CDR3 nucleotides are TGTGCCAGCCGGGAAAGGGGTACTTCCTACGAGCAGTACTTC.

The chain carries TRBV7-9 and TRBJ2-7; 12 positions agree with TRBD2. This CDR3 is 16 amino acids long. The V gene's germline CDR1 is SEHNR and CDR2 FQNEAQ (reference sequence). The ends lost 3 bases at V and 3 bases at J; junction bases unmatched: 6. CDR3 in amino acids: CASSFGLAGHYYEQYF. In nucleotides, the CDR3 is TGTGCCAGCAGCTTCGGACTAGCGGGACACTACTACGAGCAGTACTTC. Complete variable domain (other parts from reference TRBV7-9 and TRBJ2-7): DTGVSQNPRHKITKRGQNVTFRCDPISEHNRLYWYRQTLGQGPEFLTYFQNEAQLEKSRLLSDRFSAERPKGSFSTLEIQRTEQGDSAMYLCASSFGLAGHYYEQYFGPGTRLTVT.

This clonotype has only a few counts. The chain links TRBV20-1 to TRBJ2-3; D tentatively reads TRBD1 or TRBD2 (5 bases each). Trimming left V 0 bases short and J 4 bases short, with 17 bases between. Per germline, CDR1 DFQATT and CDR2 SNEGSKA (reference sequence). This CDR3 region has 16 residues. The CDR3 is CSARDLLGVVPDTQYF. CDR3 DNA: TGCAGTGCTAGAGATCTTCTGGGGGTGGTCCCAGATACGCAGTATTTT.

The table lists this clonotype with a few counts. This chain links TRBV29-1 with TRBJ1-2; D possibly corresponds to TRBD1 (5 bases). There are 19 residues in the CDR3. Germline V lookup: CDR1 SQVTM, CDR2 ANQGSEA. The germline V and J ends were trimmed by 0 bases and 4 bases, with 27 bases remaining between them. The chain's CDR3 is CSVEDFEAGFKGPTYGYTF. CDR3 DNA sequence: TGCAGCGTTGAAGATTTCGAGGCGGGTTTTAAGGGACCCACCTATGGCTACACCTTC.

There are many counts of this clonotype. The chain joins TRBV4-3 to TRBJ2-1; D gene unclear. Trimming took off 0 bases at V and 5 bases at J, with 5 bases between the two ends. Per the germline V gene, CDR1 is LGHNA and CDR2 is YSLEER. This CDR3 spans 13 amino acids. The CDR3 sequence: CASSQETHNEQFF. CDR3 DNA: TGCGCCAGCAGCCAAGAAACTCACAATGAGCAGTTCTTC.

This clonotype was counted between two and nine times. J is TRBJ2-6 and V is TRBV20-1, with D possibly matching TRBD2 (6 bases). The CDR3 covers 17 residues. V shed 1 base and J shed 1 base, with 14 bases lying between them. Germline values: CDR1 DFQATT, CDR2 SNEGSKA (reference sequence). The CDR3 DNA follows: TGCAGTGCTAGAGCTAGCGTCTGGCAATCTGGGGCCAACGTCCTGACTTTC. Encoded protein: CSARASVWQSGANVLTF.

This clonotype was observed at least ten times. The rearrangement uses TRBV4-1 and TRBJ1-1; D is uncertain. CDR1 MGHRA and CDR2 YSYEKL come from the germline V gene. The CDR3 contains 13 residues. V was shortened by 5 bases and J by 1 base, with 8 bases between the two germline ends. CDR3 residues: CASSTRPNTEAFF. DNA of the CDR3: TGCGCCAGCAGCACCCGGCCGAACACTGAAGCTTTCTTT.